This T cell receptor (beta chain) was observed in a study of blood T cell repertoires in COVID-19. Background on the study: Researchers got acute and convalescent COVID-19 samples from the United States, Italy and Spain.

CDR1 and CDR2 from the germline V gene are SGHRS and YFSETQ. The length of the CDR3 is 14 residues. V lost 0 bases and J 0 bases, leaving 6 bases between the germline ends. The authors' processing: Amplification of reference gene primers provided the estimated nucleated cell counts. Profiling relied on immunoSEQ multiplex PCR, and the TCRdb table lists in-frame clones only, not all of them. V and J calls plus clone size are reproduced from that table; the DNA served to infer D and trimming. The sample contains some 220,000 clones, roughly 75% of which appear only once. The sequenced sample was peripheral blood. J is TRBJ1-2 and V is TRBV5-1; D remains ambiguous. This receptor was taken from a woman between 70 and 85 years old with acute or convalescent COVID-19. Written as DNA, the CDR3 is TGCGCCAGCAGCTTGGAGCCCCCTAACTATGGCTACACCTTC. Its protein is CASSLEPPNYGYTF.